The entry below describes one T cell receptor (beta chain). Source study methods: Amplification with reference gene primers provided the estimates of nucleated cell counts. Method: immunoSEQ multiplex PCR; TCRdb's copy keeps in-frame clones and lacks some. V, J and clone size are those of that table, while D and trimming were read from the DNA. In the table there are some 230,000 clones, around 84% of which are singletons. The data are from a study of blood T cell repertoires in COVID-19. Study details: Some COVID-19 samples were acute and others convalescent; all came from the United States, Italy and Spain. T cells, B-cell-depleted T cells, or PBMCs supplied cDNA or gDNA.

The CDR3 contains 12 residues. V dropped 3 bases and J dropped 6 bases, with 7 bases sitting between them. Germline CDR1 SGDLS, CDR2 YYNGEE. The receptor was derived from a woman aged 55-70 years who had recovered from COVID-19. The sequenced sample was peripheral blood. V gene TRBV9 combines with J gene TRBJ2-1; D is undetermined. For the CDR3, the DNA is TGTGCCAGCAGCGACGCAGGCAATGAGCAGTTCTTC. It translates to CASSDAGNEQFF.